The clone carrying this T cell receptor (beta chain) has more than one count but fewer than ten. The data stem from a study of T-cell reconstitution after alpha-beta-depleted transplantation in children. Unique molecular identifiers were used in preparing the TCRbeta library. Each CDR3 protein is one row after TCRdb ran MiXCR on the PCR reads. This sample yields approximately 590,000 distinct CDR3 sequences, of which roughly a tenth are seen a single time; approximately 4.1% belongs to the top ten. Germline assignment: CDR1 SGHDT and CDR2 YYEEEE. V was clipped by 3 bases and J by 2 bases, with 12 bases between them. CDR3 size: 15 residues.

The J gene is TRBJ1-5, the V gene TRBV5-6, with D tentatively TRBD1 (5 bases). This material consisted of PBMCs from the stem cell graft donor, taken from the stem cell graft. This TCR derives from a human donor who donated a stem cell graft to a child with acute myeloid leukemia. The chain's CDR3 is CASSSQGRRNQPQHF. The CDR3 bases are TGTGCCAGCAGCTCCCAGGGAAGGCGCAATCAGCCCCAGCATTTT.